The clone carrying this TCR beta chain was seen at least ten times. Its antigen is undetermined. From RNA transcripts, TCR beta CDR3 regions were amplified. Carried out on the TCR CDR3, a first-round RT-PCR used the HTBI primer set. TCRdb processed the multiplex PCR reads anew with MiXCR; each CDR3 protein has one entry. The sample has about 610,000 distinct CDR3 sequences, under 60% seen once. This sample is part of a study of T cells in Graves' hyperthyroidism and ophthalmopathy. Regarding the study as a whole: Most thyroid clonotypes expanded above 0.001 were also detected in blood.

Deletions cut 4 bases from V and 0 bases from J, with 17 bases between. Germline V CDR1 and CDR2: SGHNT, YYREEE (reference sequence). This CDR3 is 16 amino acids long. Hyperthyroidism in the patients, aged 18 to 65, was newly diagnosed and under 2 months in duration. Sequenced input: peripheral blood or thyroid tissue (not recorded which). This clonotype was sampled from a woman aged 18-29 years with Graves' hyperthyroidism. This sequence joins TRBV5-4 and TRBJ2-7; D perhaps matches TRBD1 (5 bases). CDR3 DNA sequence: TGTGCCAGCAGCAAGGCGATATCAGGGCCCTCCTACGAGCAGTACTTC. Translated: CASSKAISGPSYEQYF.